This T cell receptor beta chain was found in a study of blood T cell repertoires in COVID-19. Study overall: In each case, the material was cDNA or gDNA derived from T cells, B-cell-depleted T cells, or PBMCs.

The CDR3 is 14 residues long. Germline V gives CDR1 SGHNT, CDR2 YYREEE (reference sequence). Assay: immunoSEQ multiplex PCR; the TCRdb copy retains only in-frame clones and omits some. The sample shows some 120,000 clones, around 63% of them seen only once. Concerning this clone itself: A junction boundary mismatches the germline segment, possibly from a read error. The sample carries other DNA sequences with the same CDR3.

The sequence came from a woman in her 70s with acute or convalescent COVID-19. Sequenced: peripheral blood. The genes are TRBV5-4 and TRBJ2-7; weak D call: TRBD2 (7 bases). DNA of the CDR3: TGCGCCAGCAGCTTGGAGGGGGGGGGCTACGAGCAGTACTTC. Translation gives CASSLEGGGYEQYF.